Listed here are 12 T cell receptor beta chains from one sample, sequenced in a study of blood T cells in healthy people across ages. Primed by a sample-barcoded 5' primer and a J-beta primer mix, a second PCR proceeded for 7 to 11 cycles. Via MiXCR, TCRdb re-called the 5' RACE reads, giving one row per CDR3 protein. The table records over a million distinct CDR3 sequences, 35% to 55% of them present only once. Sequencing input: blood. The receptors shown here come from an older woman in good health.

There are a few counts of this clonotype. The chain links TRBV12-3 or TRBV12-4 to TRBJ2-1; the match to TRBD2 covers 10 bases. Losses at the gene ends were 2 bases for V and 9 bases for J; bases not matched to a gene: 7. The CDR3 extends over 15 amino acids. The DNA of the CDR3 is TGTGCCAGCAGTTTACTAGCGGGAGAAGAGGTTGAGCAGTTCTTC. It yields the protein CASSLLAGEEVEQFF.

The chain uses TRBV21-1 and TRBJ1-1; TRBD1 is the table's D call, not checked against the DNA. TRBV21-1 is deemed a pseudogene. The CDR3 consists of 13 residues. DNA of the CDR3: TGTGCCAGAGAGAAAAGGGGTGACACTGAAGCTTTCTTT. It translates to CAREKRGDTEAFF.

There are a few counts of this clonotype. This rearrangement joins TRBV29-1 to TRBJ1-6; a weak D match, TRBD1 (5 bases). The V end was cut by 0 bases, the J end by 7 bases, with 16 bases between. CDR1 and CDR2 (germline): SQVTM, ANQGSEA. The CDR3 has 16 amino acids. Here the CDR3 DNA reads TGCAGCGTTGAAGATCCCCCGCAGGGTGCAAATTCACCCCTCCACTTT. The encoded protein is CSVEDPPQGANSPLHF.

The chain is built from TRBV6-1 and TRBJ2-1; TRBD2 matches 7 bases. The CDR3 is 14 amino acids. Trimming removed 7 bases from V and 4 bases from J; junction bases left unmatched: 7. Germline V gives CDR1 MNHNS, CDR2 SASEGT. As DNA, the CDR3 is TGTGCCAGCATTTCGGGAGGATCTTACAATGAGCAGTTCTTC. Translating gives CASISGGSYNEQFF.

This clonotype has more than one count but fewer than ten. The rearrangement joins TRBV9 to TRBJ2-1; 11 positions agree with TRBD2. CDR1 and CDR2 from the germline V gene are SGDLS and YYNGEE. Trimming cost V 4 bases and J 8 bases; bases outside gene matches: 11. This CDR3 has 16 residues. The CDR3 region is CASSPTSGSWSHEQFF. The CDR3 nucleotides are TGTGCCAGCAGCCCCACTAGCGGGAGCTGGTCCCATGAGCAGTTCTTC.

This clonotype was detected a few times. In DNA form, the CDR3 reads TGCAGCGTTCCCCTAGCGGGATACTCTGAGCAGTTCTTC. Translated, it gives CSVPLAGYSEQFF. The chain combines TRBV29-1 with TRBJ2-1; 9 bases are a match to TRBD2. V trimming: 5 bases; J trimming: 9 bases; junction bases outside the gene matches: 8. CDR3 size: 13 residues. CDR1 is SQVTM, CDR2 ANQGSEA, per germline.

Written as DNA, the CDR3 is TGTGCCAGCAGTCCCCAGGGACTAGCTAAAGAGACCCAGTACTTC. This gives the protein CASSPQGLAKETQYF. The chain recombines TRBV28 with TRBJ2-7, with TRBD2 identical over 9 bases. With the DNA end fitting TRBJ2-5 better, the J assignment may be wrong. Germline V gives CDR1 MDHEN, CDR2 SYDVKM. The CDR3 loop spans 15 amino acids.

This clonotype appeared a few times. The CDR3 reads CASSHTPSSYNEQFF. CDR3 DNA sequence: TGTGCCAGCAGTCATACACCGAGCTCCTACAATGAGCAGTTCTTC. This chain connects TRBV27 to TRBJ2-1; the D is unclear. This CDR3 spans 15 amino acids. The germline V gene encodes CDR1 MNHEY and CDR2 SMNVEV (reference sequence). V was trimmed by 5 bases and J by 0 bases, leaving 11 bases between them.

The chain uses TRBV7-3 and TRBJ2-3; 10 bases are shared with TRBD2. This CDR3 is built from 16 residues. J was trimmed by 4 bases and V by 4 bases; bases with no gene match: 8. Germline V lookup: CDR1 SGHTA, CDR2 FQGTGA. CDR3 residues: CASSSSSGSGADTQYF. The CDR3 nucleotides read TGTGCCAGCAGCTCGTCTAGCGGGAGTGGTGCAGATACGCAGTATTTT.

The rearrangement joins TRBV7-9 to TRBJ2-7; TRBD1 or TRBD2 may be the D gene (5 bases each). The DNA end favors TRBJ2-5, so the J call may be wrong. The CDR3 contains 16 residues. CDR1 and CDR2 from the germline V gene are SEHNR and FQNEAQ (reference sequence). CDR3 sequence: CASTPWNMGEQETQYF. The CDR3 nucleotides read TGTGCCAGCACCCCCTGGAATATGGGGGAGCAAGAGACCCAGTACTTC.

V and J are TRBV12-3 or TRBV12-4 and TRBJ2-1, with TRBD1 matching 9 bases. V shed 5 bases, J shed 8 bases, and the junction held 13 bases outside the gene matches. The CDR3 loop spans 16 amino acids. The CDR3 coding sequence is TGTGCCAGCAGTCCAACTAGTGGACAGGGGTGGGATGAGCAGTTCTTC. Encoded protein: CASSPTSGQGWDEQFF.

The table lists this clonotype with a few counts. V and J are TRBV20-1 and TRBJ2-1, with 12 bases identical to TRBD2. Germline V lookup: CDR1 DFQATT, CDR2 SNEGSKA (reference sequence). The trim removed 3 bases at V and 10 bases at J, leaving 4 bases unmatched. The CDR3 length is 13 residues. This CDR3 reads CSARGLAGPEQFF. The CDR3 DNA reads TGCAGTGCTAGGGGACTAGCGGGTCCCGAGCAGTTCTTC.